This T cell receptor beta chain stems from a study of T cell changes during pregnancy in multiple sclerosis. Clones were sequenced by immunoSEQ multiplex PCR, and TCRdb holds only the in-frame ones, with some missing. The sample holds about 68,000 clones, about 90% seen once. The CDR3 is made up of 14 amino acids. Germline CDR1 and CDR2: MNHNY and SVGAGI (reference sequence). Trimming shortened V by 2 bases and J by 1 base, and 5 bases separated the two germline ends. The gene calls are TRBV6-6 and TRBJ2-2; no reliable D call. The clonotype originates from a female donor with multiple sclerosis, enrolled in a pregnancy study. The sequencing used peripheral blood, collected in the second trimester of pregnancy. The CDR3 DNA reads TGTGCCAGCAGTTACACAGAGAACACCGGGGAGCTGTTTTTT. This gives the protein CASSYTENTGELFF.